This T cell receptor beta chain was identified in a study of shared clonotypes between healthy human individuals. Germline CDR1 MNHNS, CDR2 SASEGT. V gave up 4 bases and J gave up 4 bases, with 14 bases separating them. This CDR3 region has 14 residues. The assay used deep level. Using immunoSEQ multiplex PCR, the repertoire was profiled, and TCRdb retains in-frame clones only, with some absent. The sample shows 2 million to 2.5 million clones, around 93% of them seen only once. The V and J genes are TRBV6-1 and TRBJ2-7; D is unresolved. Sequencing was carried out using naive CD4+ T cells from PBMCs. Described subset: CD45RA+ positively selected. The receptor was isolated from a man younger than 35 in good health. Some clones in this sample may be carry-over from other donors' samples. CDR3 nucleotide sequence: TGTGCCAGCAGTGGACCTTTGGAAGGGTACGAGCAGTACTTC. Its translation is CASSGPLEGYEQYF.